This is a list of T cell receptor beta chains from one sample in a study of blood T cell repertoires in COVID-19. Some clones are missing from TCRdb's copy, which holds only in-frame ones; the method was immunoSEQ multiplex PCR. Of about 270,000 clones listed, roughly 80% were seen once; the top ten hold 1.4% to 1.5%. Sequencing input: peripheral blood. Receptor source: a human donor with COVID-19, enrolled during active disease. The donor label of this sample is uncertain. CDR3s include the opening cysteine and the closing phenylalanine or tryptophan. The order of the fields is J gene, clone size, D gene, V gene, CDR3 DNA, CDR3 protein. A D gene is named only where the DNA matches it firmly. Size is omitted from some rows. Given values are once, few, many or a class for expanded clones.

j_call: TRBJ1-4; clone_size: -; d_call: -; v_call: TRBV30; cdr3_nt: TGTGCCTGGAGTGGGACAGTTAATGAAAAACTGTTTTTT; cdr3_aa: CAWSGTVNEKLFF
j_call: TRBJ2-7; clone_size: -; d_call: TRBD2; v_call: TRBV6-6; cdr3_nt: TGTGCCAGCAGTCGTCTGGCGGGAGCCTACGAGCAGTACTTC; cdr3_aa: CASSRLAGAYEQYF
j_call: TRBJ2-1; clone_size: -; d_call: TRBD2; v_call: TRBV11-2; cdr3_nt: TGTGCCAGCAGCTTATCCCCTAGCGGGAGGTACAATGAGCAGTTCTTC; cdr3_aa: CASSLSPSGRYNEQFF
j_call: TRBJ1-2; clone_size: -; d_call: TRBD1; v_call: TRBV19; cdr3_nt: TGTGCCAGTAGACTAGTCGGGACAGGGACCTACACCTTC; cdr3_aa: CASRLVGTGTYTF
j_call: TRBJ2-2; clone_size: once; d_call: -; v_call: TRBV5-1; cdr3_nt: TGCGCCAGCAGCTCGGACAGCCAGAACACCGGGGAGCTGTTTTTT; cdr3_aa: CASSSDSQNTGELFF
j_call: TRBJ2-2; clone_size: -; d_call: TRBD2; v_call: TRBV19; cdr3_nt: TGTGCCAGTACCCTACTAGCGGCCGGGGAGCTGTTTTTT; cdr3_aa: CASTLLAAGELFF
j_call: TRBJ2-7; clone_size: once; d_call: -; v_call: TRBV30; cdr3_nt: TGTGCCTGGCGCAAGGGAGGAACCTACGAGCAGTACTTC; cdr3_aa: CAWRKGGTYEQYF
j_call: TRBJ1-2; clone_size: -; d_call: -; v_call: TRBV30; cdr3_nt: TGTGCCTGGAGTAAGGGGCACTATGGCTACACCTTC; cdr3_aa: CAWSKGHYGYTF
j_call: TRBJ2-2; clone_size: -; d_call: TRBD1; v_call: TRBV28; cdr3_nt: TGTGCCAGCAGTCCTCGGACAGGGGGGACCGGGGAGCTGTTTTTT; cdr3_aa: CASSPRTGGTGELFF
j_call: TRBJ2-1; clone_size: -; d_call: TRBD2; v_call: TRBV25-1; cdr3_nt: TGTGCCAGCAGTAGGACTAGCGGGAGAGCCAACAATGAGCAGTTCTTC; cdr3_aa: CASSRTSGRANNEQFF
j_call: TRBJ1-6; clone_size: -; d_call: TRBD1; v_call: TRBV9; cdr3_nt: TGTGCCAGCAGCGTGACTCCGGGACAGGAGTCTTCCTCCTATAATTCACCCCTCCACTTT; cdr3_aa: CASSVTPGQESSSYNSPLHF
j_call: TRBJ2-2; clone_size: many; d_call: TRBD2; v_call: TRBV4-2; cdr3_nt: TGTGCCAGCAGCCAAGATTGGCTAGCGGGAGGCACCGGGGAGCTGTTTTTT; cdr3_aa: CASSQDWLAGGTGELFF
j_call: TRBJ2-5; clone_size: -; d_call: -; v_call: TRBV9; cdr3_nt: TGTGCCAGCAGCGTTACGGGAGGGGGCGAAGGAGAGACCCAGTACTTC; cdr3_aa: CASSVTGGGEGETQYF
j_call: TRBJ2-3; clone_size: -; d_call: -; v_call: TRBV19; cdr3_nt: TGTGCCAGTAGTATAGGGAGGAGAGATACGCAGTATTTT; cdr3_aa: CASSIGRRDTQYF
j_call: TRBJ2-3; clone_size: -; d_call: -; v_call: TRBV5-4; cdr3_nt: TGTGCCAGCAGCTTGGCGAGACAAGGCACAGATACGCAGTATTTT; cdr3_aa: CASSLARQGTDTQYF
j_call: TRBJ1-3; clone_size: once; d_call: -; v_call: TRBV5-6; cdr3_nt: TGTGCCAGCAGCTTGGGGCCAACCCCCTCTGGAAACACCATATATTTT; cdr3_aa: CASSLGPTPSGNTIYF
j_call: TRBJ2-7; clone_size: -; d_call: -; v_call: TRBV21-1; cdr3_nt: TGTGCCAGCAGCAAAGTTGGGACTGAGGCCTACGAGCAGTACTTC; cdr3_aa: CASSKVGTEAYEQYF
j_call: TRBJ2-7; clone_size: -; d_call: TRBD1; v_call: TRBV6-5; cdr3_nt: TGTGCCAGCACTAGGGACAGGGAGGTCTTAGAGCAGTACTTC; cdr3_aa: CASTRDREVLEQYF
j_call: TRBJ1-4; clone_size: once; d_call: -; v_call: TRBV5-6; cdr3_nt: TGTGCCAGCAGCCTCCGGTTCGGCGGGTCGGGTAATGAAAAACTGTTTTTT; cdr3_aa: CASSLRFGGSGNEKLFF
j_call: TRBJ1-1; clone_size: -; d_call: TRBD1; v_call: TRBV3-1/TRBV3-2; cdr3_nt: TGTGCCAGCACCCGGATACAGGGGGCCACTGAAGCTTTCTTT; cdr3_aa: CASTRIQGATEAFF
j_call: TRBJ1-1; clone_size: -; d_call: TRBD1; v_call: TRBV10-3; cdr3_nt: TGTGCCATCAGTGAGTCCAGAACAGGGGGCACTGAAGCTTTCTTT; cdr3_aa: CAISESRTGGTEAFF
j_call: TRBJ1-4; clone_size: -; d_call: -; v_call: TRBV5-1; cdr3_nt: TGCGCCAGCAGCTTGGAGCGGGGTCGAGAAAAACTGTTTTTT; cdr3_aa: CASSLERGREKLFF
j_call: TRBJ2-5; clone_size: -; d_call: -; v_call: TRBV5-1; cdr3_nt: TGCGCCAGCAGCTTGGTGGCAGTCCAAGAGACCCAGTACTTC; cdr3_aa: CASSLVAVQETQYF
j_call: TRBJ1-2; clone_size: -; d_call: TRBD1; v_call: TRBV18; cdr3_nt: TGTGCCAGCTCACCCCAGGGACAGGGGTTGAGCTATGGCTACACCTTC; cdr3_aa: CASSPQGQGLSYGYTF
j_call: TRBJ2-2; clone_size: -; d_call: TRBD2; v_call: TRBV2; cdr3_nt: TGTGCCAGCGGGGCCTTAACGGGAGGGTCGTGGCTGTTTTTT; cdr3_aa: CASGALTGGSWLFF